This TCR beta chain was sequenced for a study of cytomegalovirus exposure and HLA in healthy donors. For the study at large: A later analysis reported the 120 or so validation repertoires used the same platform as the roughly 700 first-cohort repertoires.

With respect to this clone: Its antigen is currently unknown.

Broader study findings: Rarity characterized most TCR sequences, yet some public TCRs appeared in many donors. Three of the chains that were CMV-associated were confirmed in vitro to be specific for CMV antigens.

The table came from immunoSEQ multiplex PCR; TCRdb's copy has only in-frame clones and leaves some out. Of some 170,000 clones listed, about 82% are singletons. What was sequenced was PBMCs. The receptor comes from a man aged 25 to 40 in good health and CMV-seropositive.

CDR3 loop: CASSFLGQGALRGYTF. The CDR3 region has the DNA TGTGCCAGCAGTTTCCTCGGACAGGGGGCGTTACGTGGCTACACCTTC. The chain couples TRBV27 to TRBJ1-2, with 11 bases identical to TRBD1. CDR1 and CDR2 (germline): MNHEY, SMNVEV (reference sequence). Trimming cost V 3 bases and J 7 bases; bases outside gene matches: 10. CDR3 length: 16 amino acids.